The 3 T cell receptor beta chains reported below all come from one sample, sequenced in a study of blood T cell repertoires in COVID-19 (dated by TCRdb to 2018 to 2020). The library relied on the immunoSEQ multiplex PCR assay. What TCRdb holds here is the immuneACCESS table cut down to in-frame rearrangements. Part of the clones is not present; checked against another copy, under half of the missing clones reflect an unresolved V gene, and the others are unexplained. This sample holds more than 300,000 clones; about 90% were observed only once. Approximately 1.8% of the sample is held by the ten biggest clonotypes. The source material was peripheral blood. These receptors all come from a woman in her thirties with COVID-19, enrolled during active disease.

This chain uses TRBV7-8 with TRBJ1-4; 11 positions match TRBD1. Trimming removed 5 bases from V and 7 bases from J; junction bases left unmatched: 6. Germline CDR1 SGHVS, CDR2 FQNEAQ. The CDR3 totals 15 residues. The CDR3 sequence is CASSRGQGASEKLFF. The CDR3 nucleotides are TGTGCCAGCAGCCGCGGACAGGGGGCAAGTGAAAAACTGTTTTTT. Drawing the rest from reference TRBV7-8 and TRBJ1-4, the complete variable domain is GAGVSQSPRYKVAKRGQDVALRCDPISGHVSLFWYQQALGQGPEFLTYFQNEAQLDKSGLPSDRFFAERPEGSVSTLKIQRTQQEDSAVYLCASSRGQGASEKLFFGSGTQLSVL.

The chain joins TRBV18 to TRBJ1-6; D might be TRBD1 (6 bases). This CDR3 is 15 amino acids long. Trimming took 2 bases from V and 14 from J, leaving 19 bases between them. CDR1 and CDR2 from the germline V gene are KGHSH and LQKENI. The CDR3 DNA reads TGTGCCAGCTCACCAAGGGGGTTGACACCAGGGTCCCTCCACTTT. Translating gives CASSPRGLTPGSLHF. Together with reference TRBV18 and TRBJ1-6, the CDR3 gives the full variable domain: NAGVMQNPRHLVRRRGQEARLRCSPMKGHSHVYWYRQLPEEGLKFMVYLQKENIIDESGMPKERFSAEFPKEGPSILRIQQVVRGDSAAYFCASSPRGLTPGSLHFGNGTRLTVT.

The V gene is TRBV19, the J gene TRBJ1-5, with 7 bases lining up with TRBD1. This CDR3 comprises 14 residues. J lost 3 bases, V lost 8 bases, and 7 bases had no gene match. CDR1 and CDR2 from the germline V gene are LNHDA and SQIVND (reference sequence). Written as DNA, the CDR3 is TGTGCCAGTGCACCTGGGACAGACAATCAGCCCCAGCATTTT. This translates into CASAPGTDNQPQHF.